A single sample is the source of the 10 T cell receptor beta chains below, sequenced in a study of T cell responses to AZD1222 COVID-19 vaccine. Assay used: immunoSEQ multiplex PCR; TCRdb lists only in-frame clones, some missing. This repertoire shows about 56,000 clones, 80% to 90% found once; its top ten account for about 14%. Specimen: peripheral blood, collected on day 0 of AZD1222 vaccination. The receptors here all came from an adult in good health.

This clone occurred once. V gene TRBV29-1 combines with J gene TRBJ2-1, with 7 bases fitting TRBD1. The CDR3 is 13 residues long. The trim removed 4 bases at V and 2 bases at J, leaving 2 bases unmatched. In germline, CDR1 is SQVTM, CDR2 ANQGSEA. Written as DNA, the CDR3 is TGCAGCGTTGGGACAGGTCCCTACAATGAGCAGTTCTTC. Protein product: CSVGTGPYNEQFF.

The rearrangement joins TRBV29-1 to TRBJ2-1; D perhaps matches TRBD1 (6 bases). The CDR3 length is 15 residues. In germline, CDR1 is SQVTM, CDR2 ANQGSEA. V lost 8 bases, J lost 2 bases, and 19 bases lay in between. CDR3 sequence reads: CSSPLQGKTYNEQFF. As DNA, the CDR3 is TGCAGCTCCCCGCTCCAGGGGAAAACCTACAATGAGCAGTTCTTC.

The rearrangement uses TRBV6-5 and TRBJ1-2; TRBD1 agrees at 7 bases. The germline V gene has CDR1 MNHEY and CDR2 SVGAGI. V was clipped by 0 bases and J by 4 bases; unmatched bases: 8. The CDR3 covers 16 residues. The CDR3, as DNA: TGTGCCAGCAGTTACTCCACAGGGGCCGGATTCTATGGCTACACCTTC. Amino acid sequence: CASSYSTGAGFYGYTF.

The V call is TRBV2, the J call TRBJ1-6; tentative D call: TRBD1 (5 bases). The CDR3 is 14 residues long. Between the trimmed V and J ends, which lost 3 bases and 5 bases, there was a span of 8 bases. Germline V gene data show CDR1 as SNHLY and CDR2 as FYNNEI. CDR3 residues: CASSDQGNNSPLHF. CDR3 sequence (DNA): TGTGCCAGCAGTGACCAGGGAAATAATTCACCCCTCCACTTT.

V gene TRBV13 combines with J gene TRBJ2-2; no reliable D call. This CDR3 is built from 15 residues. Deletions cut 1 base from V and 3 bases from J, with 9 bases between. Germline V gene data show CDR1 as PRHDT and CDR2 as FYEKMQ (reference sequence). DNA of the CDR3: TGTGCCAGCAGCTTAGCCACTGTGGACACCGGGGAGCTGTTTTTT. Translated: CASSLATVDTGELFF.

This clone was observed a few times. The chain links TRBV5-6 to TRBJ2-5; the D gene could be TRBD1 or TRBD2 (5 bases each). Per germline, CDR1 SGHDT and CDR2 YYEEEE. Trimming removed 0 bases from V and 0 bases from J, with 15 bases in between. CDR3 size: 17 residues. CDR3 nucleotides: TGTGCCAGCAGCTTGGTCAGAGCGAGGGGCCACCAAGAGACCCAGTACTTC. Amino acid sequence: CASSLVRARGHQETQYF.

This chain joins TRBV29-1 and TRBJ2-1; 11 bases are shared with TRBD1. CDR3 length: 12 amino acids. Germline CDR1 SQVTM, CDR2 ANQGSEA. With V trimmed by 6 bases and J by 7 bases, 2 bases remained unmatched. The CDR3 bases are TGCAGCGTGGGGACAGGGGGGAATGAGCAGTTCTTC. Protein: CSVGTGGNEQFF.

This clone occurred a few times. The V and J genes are TRBV5-4 and TRBJ2-5; D unresolved. CDR3 length: 13 amino acids. V was trimmed by 8 bases and J by 2 bases, leaving 13 bases between them. CDR1 is SGHNT and CDR2 is YYREEE in the germline V gene (reference sequence). CDR3 residues: CASTRSPQETQYF. As DNA, the CDR3 is TGTGCCAGTACCAGGTCACCGCAAGAGACCCAGTACTTC.

The V gene is TRBV18, the J gene TRBJ1-6; a possible D gene is TRBD1 (5 bases). CDR1 is KGHSH, CDR2 LQKENI, per germline. Trimming shortened V by 0 bases and J by 6 bases, and 9 bases separated the two germline ends. The CDR3 covers 15 residues. The CDR3 loop is CASSPPSGGNSPLHF. The CDR3 region has the DNA TGTGCCAGCTCACCACCGTCCGGGGGTAATTCACCCCTCCACTTT.

The chain uses TRBV28 and TRBJ2-1, with a tentative D call TRBD1 (8 bases). The CDR3 is made up of 18 amino acids. Per germline, CDR1 MDHEN and CDR2 SYDVKM. V was pared by 3 bases and J by 4 bases, with 22 bases between. This chain's CDR3 is CASSFGQGASGGYNEQFF. CDR3 bases: TGTGCCAGCAGTTTTGGGCAGGGGGCTTCGGGGGGTTACAATGAGCAGTTCTTC.